This TCR beta chain stems from a study of cytomegalovirus exposure and HLA in healthy donors. Whole-study results and caveats: It was only CMV serostatus that was available as immune exposure information. In a later analysis, most CMV-associated TCR beta chains appeared HLA-restricted. In a later analysis, V- and J-gene trimming of beta chains associated with a DCLRE1C missense variant, replicated independently.

The PCR had 60 Vbeta and 13 Jbeta primers. The assay was immunoSEQ multiplex PCR, and TCRdb's table has in-frame clones only and misses some. The sample carries some 170,000 clones, over 75% recorded once. The V and J ends lost 1 base and 1 base, in that order; junction bases with no gene match: 3. This CDR3 has 16 amino acids. Per germline, CDR1 SNHLY and CDR2 FYNNEI. Notes on this clone: Its antigen remains unknown.

The clonotype comes from a man aged 40-49 years in good health and CMV-seropositive. The chain links TRBV2 to TRBJ2-7; the match to TRBD2 covers 11 bases. The sequenced material came from PBMCs. The CDR3 is CASSEGLAGLSYEQYF. CDR3 bases: TGTGCCAGCAGTGAAGGACTAGCGGGGTTATCCTACGAGCAGTACTTC.